Sequencing of this T cell receptor beta chain was carried out in a study of shared T cell receptors in the human thymus. V shed 6 bases and J 2 bases; nucleotides not matched to a gene: 22. The germline gives CDR1 SNHLY, CDR2 FYNNEI. The CDR3 extends over 22 amino acids. TCRdb's copy holds only in-frame clones and misses some; the assay was immunoSEQ multiplex PCR. The sample records some 400,000 clones, roughly 94% being singletons. This rearrangement joins TRBV2 to TRBJ2-3, with 14 bases that match TRBD2. Sequenced sample: thymocytes. The receptor was isolated from a human donor. The CDR3: CASRGRRDLFGLAGGHTDTQYF. The CDR3 DNA reads TGTGCCAGCAGGGGGCGGAGAGATCTTTTCGGACTAGCGGGAGGACACACAGATACGCAGTATTTT. Drawing the rest from reference TRBV2 and TRBJ2-3, the complete variable domain is EPEVTQTPSHQVTQMGQEVILRCVPISNHLYFYWYRQILGQKVEFLVSFYNNEISEKSEIFDDQFSVERPDGSNFTLKIRSTKLEDSAMYFCASRGRRDLFGLAGGHTDTQYFGPGTRLTVL.